This TCR beta chain is drawn from a study of blood T cell repertoires in COVID-19. About the study: Samples came from the United States, Italy and Spain, spanning acute and convalescent COVID-19. The cDNA or gDNA used as material had been derived from T cells, B-cell-depleted T cells, or PBMCs.

This clone showed up just a few times. The Seattle patients joined while their infection was active and were tracked longitudinally afterward. The CDR3 runs 13 residues. V shed 2 bases and J shed 8 bases, with 15 bases lying between them. Germline values: CDR1 GTSNPN, CDR2 SVGIG (reference sequence). Original analysis: For nucleated cells, counts were estimated from reference gene primer amplification. Sequencing was performed with immunoSEQ multiplex PCR; in TCRdb, only in-frame clones are kept and a portion is missing. The D gene and trimming were derived from the DNA, and the V and J assignments and clone size from that table. Among around 140,000 clones listed, around nine tenths were seen once.

The chain recombines TRBV30 with TRBJ1-2; D is possibly TRBD1 (6 bases). Sequencing input: peripheral blood. This receptor was taken from a man aged 55 to 70 with COVID-19, enrolled during active disease. The CDR3 DNA sequence: TGTGCCTGGAGTTCAAAACAGGGATTAGGCTACACCTTC. As protein: CAWSSKQGLGYTF.